The rows below give T cell receptor beta chains drawn from one sample of a study of OX40 agonist ivuxolimab in advanced cancers. Clones were sequenced by immunoSEQ multiplex PCR, and TCRdb holds only the in-frame ones, with some missing. The table has around 60,000 clones, around 83% seen once. This specimen was CD4+ or CD8+ T cells sorted from blood, taken in a trial of the OX40 agonist ivuxolimab. Receptor source: an adult with an advanced solid tumor such as melanoma, head and neck, liver or kidney cancer. Each CDR3 is given with its conserved first and last residue. The order of the fields is clone size, D gene, V gene, J gene, CDR3 protein, CDR3 DNA. A D gene is named only where the DNA matches it firmly. The size field is filled for only some rows; it gives once, few, many or a size class.

clone_size: .; d_call: .; v_call: TRBV19; j_call: TRBJ2-7; cdr3_aa: CASSTAYEQYF; cdr3_nt: TGTGCCAGTAGTACCGCCTACGAGCAGTACTTC
clone_size: few; d_call: .; v_call: TRBV7-2; j_call: TRBJ1-5; cdr3_aa: CASSSSRGGQPQHF; cdr3_nt: TGTGCCAGCAGCTCTTCTAGGGGGGGTCAGCCCCAGCATTTT
clone_size: once; d_call: .; v_call: TRBV29-1; j_call: TRBJ1-4; cdr3_aa: CSVEVGRDNEKLFF; cdr3_nt: TGCAGCGTTGAAGTAGGCAGGGATAATGAAAAACTGTTTTTT
clone_size: .; d_call: .; v_call: TRBV30; j_call: TRBJ2-7; cdr3_aa: CAWSASGTWGYEQYF; cdr3_nt: TGTGCCTGGAGTGCCTCCGGGACATGGGGCTACGAGCAGTACTTC
clone_size: .; d_call: .; v_call: TRBV5-1; j_call: TRBJ1-1; cdr3_aa: CASSYSINTEAFF; cdr3_nt: TGTGCCAGCAGCTACTCAATTAACACTGAAGCTTTCTTT
clone_size: .; d_call: .; v_call: TRBV19; j_call: TRBJ2-1; cdr3_aa: CASSIGAGRADSSYNEQFF; cdr3_nt: TGTGCCAGTAGTATAGGGGCCGGAAGGGCGGACAGCTCCTACAATGAGCAGTTCTTC
clone_size: .; d_call: .; v_call: TRBV4-3; j_call: TRBJ1-1; cdr3_aa: CASSRGVGDTEAFF; cdr3_nt: TGCGCCAGCAGCCGGGGAGTGGGGGACACTGAAGCTTTCTTT
clone_size: .; d_call: .; v_call: TRBV6-5; j_call: TRBJ1-4; cdr3_aa: CASRRSTGTEKLFF; cdr3_nt: TGTGCCAGCAGGAGATCGACAGGAACCGAAAAACTGTTTTTT
clone_size: .; d_call: .; v_call: TRBV15; j_call: TRBJ2-2; cdr3_aa: CATSRAGVVAGELFF; cdr3_nt: TGTGCCACCAGCAGAGCAGGGGTTGTGGCCGGGGAGCTGTTTTTT
clone_size: .; d_call: .; v_call: TRBV4-1; j_call: TRBJ2-1; cdr3_aa: CASSQRDSRQFF; cdr3_nt: TGCGCCAGCAGCCAACGGGACTCCAGACAGTTCTTC
clone_size: .; d_call: TRBD1; v_call: TRBV18; j_call: TRBJ2-5; cdr3_aa: CASSSLDRGMETQYF; cdr3_nt: TGTGCCAGCTCATCGCTGGACAGGGGGATGGAGACCCAGTACTTC
clone_size: .; d_call: .; v_call: TRBV19; j_call: TRBJ1-3; cdr3_aa: CASRRGDSGNTIYF; cdr3_nt: TGTGCCAGCCGGAGGGGGGACTCTGGAAACACCATATATTTT
clone_size: .; d_call: TRBD2; v_call: TRBV2; j_call: TRBJ2-7; cdr3_aa: CASSSGVVAGSYEQYF; cdr3_nt: TGTGCCAGCTCCTCGGGGGTAGTAGCGGGCTCCTACGAGCAGTACTTC
clone_size: .; d_call: .; v_call: TRBV6-5; j_call: TRBJ1-2; cdr3_aa: CASKGTNYGYTF; cdr3_nt: TGTGCCAGCAAGGGGACTAACTATGGCTACACCTTC
clone_size: once; d_call: TRBD2; v_call: TRBV9; j_call: TRBJ2-3; cdr3_aa: CASSVGERGGSDTQYF; cdr3_nt: TGTGCCAGCAGCGTAGGTGAGCGGGGGGGATCTGATACGCAGTATTTT
clone_size: .; d_call: .; v_call: TRBV5-1; j_call: TRBJ1-1; cdr3_aa: CASSPRADSLGDEAFF; cdr3_nt: TGCGCCAGCAGCCCCAGGGCGGACAGTCTGGGGGATGAAGCTTTCTTT
clone_size: .; d_call: TRBD1; v_call: TRBV7-8; j_call: TRBJ2-1; cdr3_aa: CASSLVYRGNEQFF; cdr3_nt: TGTGCCAGCAGCTTGGTTTACAGGGGCAATGAGCAGTTCTTC
clone_size: .; d_call: .; v_call: TRBV7-9; j_call: TRBJ1-4; cdr3_aa: CASSPGGSSATNEKLFF; cdr3_nt: TGTGCCAGCAGCCCCGGCGGGTCATCCGCAACTAATGAAAAACTGTTTTTT
clone_size: .; d_call: TRBD2; v_call: TRBV2; j_call: TRBJ2-3; cdr3_aa: CASRALAGGLGDTQYF; cdr3_nt: TGTGCCAGCAGGGCACTAGCGGGGGGGCTGGGAGATACGCAGTATTTT
clone_size: .; d_call: TRBD1; v_call: TRBV6-5; j_call: TRBJ1-2; cdr3_aa: CASRKTGGWGYTF; cdr3_nt: TGTGCCAGCAGGAAGACAGGGGGTTGGGGCTACACCTTC
clone_size: .; d_call: .; v_call: TRBV2; j_call: TRBJ2-3; cdr3_aa: CASRQGGSTDTQYF; cdr3_nt: TGTGCCAGCAGGCAGGGTGGGAGCACAGATACGCAGTATTTT
clone_size: .; d_call: TRBD1; v_call: TRBV30; j_call: TRBJ2-7; cdr3_aa: CAWSGLTGQTYEQYF; cdr3_nt: TGTGCCTGGAGTGGTCTGACAGGGCAGACCTACGAGCAGTACTTC
clone_size: .; d_call: .; v_call: TRBV5-1; j_call: TRBJ2-2; cdr3_aa: CASRPDYINTGELFF; cdr3_nt: TGCGCCAGCAGACCGGATTACATAAACACCGGGGAGCTGTTTTTT
clone_size: .; d_call: .; v_call: TRBV7-3; j_call: TRBJ2-3; cdr3_aa: CASSSTPGPDTQYF; cdr3_nt: TGTGCCAGCAGCTCCACCCCGGGGCCAGATACGCAGTATTTT
clone_size: .; d_call: .; v_call: TRBV7-2; j_call: TRBJ1-2; cdr3_aa: CASSPRTVHYGYTF; cdr3_nt: TGTGCCAGCAGCCCTCGGACGGTTCACTATGGCTACACCTTC
clone_size: .; d_call: .; v_call: TRBV7-9; j_call: TRBJ2-3; cdr3_aa: CASSLQGIPADTQYF; cdr3_nt: TGTGCCAGCAGCTTACAGGGGATTCCAGCAGATACGCAGTATTTT
clone_size: .; d_call: .; v_call: TRBV27; j_call: TRBJ1-4; cdr3_aa: CASSLSWSRNEKLFF; cdr3_nt: TGTGCCAGCAGTTTATCGTGGTCCCGAAATGAAAAACTGTTTTTT
clone_size: .; d_call: .; v_call: TRBV2; j_call: TRBJ2-7; cdr3_aa: CASRGSGLSYEQYF; cdr3_nt: TGTGCCAGCAGGGGGTCAGGGCTTTCCTACGAGCAGTACTTC
clone_size: .; d_call: .; v_call: TRBV30; j_call: TRBJ2-3; cdr3_aa: CAWSETGSTDTQYF; cdr3_nt: TGTGCCTGGAGTGAGACAGGTAGCACAGATACGCAGTATTTT
clone_size: .; d_call: .; v_call: TRBV28; j_call: TRBJ2-7; cdr3_aa: CASSSSYYEQYF; cdr3_nt: TGTGCCAGCAGTTCCTCTTACTACGAGCAGTACTTC
clone_size: .; d_call: .; v_call: TRBV11-2; j_call: TRBJ2-2; cdr3_aa: CASSLSRRNTGELFF; cdr3_nt: TGTGCCAGCAGCTTAAGCCGCCGGAACACCGGGGAGCTGTTTTTT
clone_size: few; d_call: .; v_call: TRBV29-1; j_call: TRBJ2-7; cdr3_aa: CSVCFPGINEQYF; cdr3_nt: TGCAGCGTTTGCTTCCCAGGGATCAACGAGCAGTACTTC
clone_size: .; d_call: .; v_call: TRBV7-2; j_call: TRBJ2-3; cdr3_aa: CASSLDPTRGDTQYF; cdr3_nt: TGTGCCAGCAGCTTAGACCCCACCCGCGGAGATACGCAGTATTTT
clone_size: .; d_call: TRBD2; v_call: TRBV7-2; j_call: TRBJ2-7; cdr3_aa: CASSFGLAGDEQYF; cdr3_nt: TGTGCCAGCAGCTTCGGACTAGCGGGGGACGAGCAGTACTTC
clone_size: .; d_call: .; v_call: TRBV5-6; j_call: TRBJ1-4; cdr3_aa: CASSLGGNLELFF; cdr3_nt: TGTGCCAGCAGCTTGGGGGGCAACCTGGAACTGTTTTTT
clone_size: .; d_call: TRBD2; v_call: TRBV7-2; j_call: TRBJ2-2; cdr3_aa: CASSSGTSGSAGELFF; cdr3_nt: TGTGCCAGCAGCTCCGGGACTAGCGGGAGTGCCGGGGAGCTGTTTTTT
clone_size: .; d_call: TRBD1; v_call: TRBV5-4; j_call: TRBJ2-7; cdr3_aa: CASSLVTGVISYEQYF; cdr3_nt: TGTGCCAGCAGCTTGGTGACAGGGGTCATCTCCTACGAGCAGTACTTC
clone_size: .; d_call: .; v_call: TRBV30; j_call: TRBJ2-7; cdr3_aa: CASMRGYEQYF; cdr3_nt: TGTGCCTCGATGAGGGGCTACGAGCAGTACTTC
clone_size: .; d_call: .; v_call: TRBV7-8; j_call: TRBJ1-4; cdr3_aa: CASSPWTATNEKLFF; cdr3_nt: TGTGCCAGCAGCCCGTGGACAGCAACTAATGAAAAACTGTTTTTT
clone_size: .; d_call: .; v_call: TRBV28; j_call: TRBJ1-3; cdr3_aa: CASNPGGGISGNTIYF; cdr3_nt: TGTGCCAGCAATCCCGGGGGGGGGATCTCTGGAAACACCATATATTTT
clone_size: once; d_call: .; v_call: TRBV4-3; j_call: TRBJ2-1; cdr3_aa: CASNGTSRYEQFF; cdr3_nt: TGCGCCAGCAACGGGACGTCTCGATATGAGCAGTTCTTC
clone_size: .; d_call: .; v_call: TRBV7-8; j_call: TRBJ2-7; cdr3_aa: CASSPSYEQYF; cdr3_nt: TGTGCCAGCAGCCCGTCCTACGAGCAGTACTTC
clone_size: few; d_call: TRBD1; v_call: TRBV10-3; j_call: TRBJ1-1; cdr3_aa: CAIGTVNTEAFF; cdr3_nt: TGTGCCATCGGGACAGTGAACACTGAAGCTTTCTTT
clone_size: .; d_call: TRBD1; v_call: TRBV2; j_call: TRBJ2-2; cdr3_aa: CASSVRTGWTGELFF; cdr3_nt: TGTGCCAGCAGTGTTAGGACAGGATGGACCGGGGAGCTGTTTTTT
clone_size: .; d_call: .; v_call: TRBV28; j_call: TRBJ1-2; cdr3_aa: CASSTNDPPHYGYTF; cdr3_nt: TGTGCCAGCAGTACGAACGACCCGCCCCACTATGGCTACACCTTC
clone_size: .; d_call: .; v_call: TRBV6-1; j_call: TRBJ2-5; cdr3_aa: CASSDWQEEETQYF; cdr3_nt: TGTGCCAGCAGTGACTGGCAGGAGGAAGAGACCCAGTACTTC
clone_size: .; d_call: .; v_call: TRBV27; j_call: TRBJ1-4; cdr3_aa: CASSLSFPGTNEKLFF; cdr3_nt: TGTGCCAGCAGTTTATCGTTTCCAGGAACTAATGAAAAACTGTTTTTT
clone_size: .; d_call: .; v_call: TRBV15; j_call: TRBJ2-3; cdr3_aa: CATSRELGVRGDTQYF; cdr3_nt: TGTGCCACCAGCAGAGAGTTGGGGGTTCGGGGAGATACGCAGTATTTT